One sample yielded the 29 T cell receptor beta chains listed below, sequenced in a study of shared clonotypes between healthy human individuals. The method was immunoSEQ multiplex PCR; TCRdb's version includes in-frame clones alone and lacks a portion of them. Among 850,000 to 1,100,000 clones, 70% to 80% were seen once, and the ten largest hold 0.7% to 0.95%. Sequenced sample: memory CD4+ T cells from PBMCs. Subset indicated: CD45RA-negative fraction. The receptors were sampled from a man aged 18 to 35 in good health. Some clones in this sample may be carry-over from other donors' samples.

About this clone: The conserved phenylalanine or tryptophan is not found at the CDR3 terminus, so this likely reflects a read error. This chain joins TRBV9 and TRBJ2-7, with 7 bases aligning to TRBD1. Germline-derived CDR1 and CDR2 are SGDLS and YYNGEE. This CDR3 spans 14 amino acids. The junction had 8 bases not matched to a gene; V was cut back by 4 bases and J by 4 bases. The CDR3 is CASSRGQEPYEQYL. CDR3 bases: TGTGCCAGCAGCCGCGGACAGGAACCTTACGAGCAGTACCTC.

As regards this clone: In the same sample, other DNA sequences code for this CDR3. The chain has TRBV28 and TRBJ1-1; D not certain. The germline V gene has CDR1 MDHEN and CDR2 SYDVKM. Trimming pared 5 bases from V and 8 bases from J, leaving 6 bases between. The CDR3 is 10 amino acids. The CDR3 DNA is TGTGCCAGCAGTCGGGCCGAAGCTTTCTTT. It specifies CASSRAEAFF. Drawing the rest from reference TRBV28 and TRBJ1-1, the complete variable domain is DVKVTQSSRYLVKRTGEKVFLECVQDMDHENMFWYRQDPGLGLRLIYFSYDVKMKEKGDIPEGYSVSREKKERFSLILESASTNQTSMYLCASSRAEAFFGQGTRLTVV.

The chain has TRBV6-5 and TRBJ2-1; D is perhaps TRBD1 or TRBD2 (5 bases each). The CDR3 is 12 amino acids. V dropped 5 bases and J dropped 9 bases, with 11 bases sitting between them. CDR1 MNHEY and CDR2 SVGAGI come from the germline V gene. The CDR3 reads CASSRDAREQFF. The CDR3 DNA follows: TGTGCCAGCAGTAGGGACGCCCGTGAGCAGTTCTTC.

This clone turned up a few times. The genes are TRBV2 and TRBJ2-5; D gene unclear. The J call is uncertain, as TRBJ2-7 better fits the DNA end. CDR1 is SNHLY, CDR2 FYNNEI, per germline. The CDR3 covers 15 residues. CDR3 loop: CASSDVKGRIYEQYF. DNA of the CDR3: TGTGCCAGCAGTGACGTGAAGGGAAGGATCTACGAGCAGTACTTC.

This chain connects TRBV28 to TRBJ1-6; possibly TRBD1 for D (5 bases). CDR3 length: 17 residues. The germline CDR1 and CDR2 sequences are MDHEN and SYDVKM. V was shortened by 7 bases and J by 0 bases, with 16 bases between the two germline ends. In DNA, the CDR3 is TGTGCCAGCACCCAAGGAGGGGCTAGCTCCTATAATTCACCCCTCCACTTT. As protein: CASTQGGASSYNSPLHF.

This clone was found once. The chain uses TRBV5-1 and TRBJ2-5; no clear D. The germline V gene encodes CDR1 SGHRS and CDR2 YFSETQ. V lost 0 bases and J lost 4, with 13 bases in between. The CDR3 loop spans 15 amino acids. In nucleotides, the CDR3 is TGCGCCAGCAGCTTGGATATAGGCGGTCGAGAGACCCAGTACTTC. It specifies CASSLDIGGRETQYF. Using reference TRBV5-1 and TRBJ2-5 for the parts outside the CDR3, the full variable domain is KAGVTQTPRYLIKTRGQQVTLSCSPISGHRSVSWYQQTPGQGLQFLFEYFSETQRNKGNFPGRFSGRQFSNSRSEMNVSTLELGDSALYLCASSLDIGGRETQYFGPGTRLLVL.

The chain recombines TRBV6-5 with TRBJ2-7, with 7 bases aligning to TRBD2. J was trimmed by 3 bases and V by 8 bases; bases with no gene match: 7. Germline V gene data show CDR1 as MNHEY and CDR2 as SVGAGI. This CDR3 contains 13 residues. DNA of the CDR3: TGTGCCAGCGGGGGGACTATCAACTACGAGCAGTACTTC. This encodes CASGGTINYEQYF.

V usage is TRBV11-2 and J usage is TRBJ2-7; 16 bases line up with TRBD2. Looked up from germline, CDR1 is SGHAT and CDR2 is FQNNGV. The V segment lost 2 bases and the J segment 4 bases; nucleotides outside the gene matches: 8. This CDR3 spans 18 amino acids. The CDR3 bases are TGTGCCAGCAGCTTATGGGGACTAGCGGGAGGGCCCGGGTACGAGCAGTACTTC. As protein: CASSLWGLAGGPGYEQYF.

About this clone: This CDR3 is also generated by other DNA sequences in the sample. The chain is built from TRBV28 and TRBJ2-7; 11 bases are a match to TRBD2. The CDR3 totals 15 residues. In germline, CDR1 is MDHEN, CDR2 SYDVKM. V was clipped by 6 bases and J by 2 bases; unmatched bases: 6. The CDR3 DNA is TGTGCCAGCAGCCCCGGACTAGCGGGTACCTACGAGCAGTACTTC. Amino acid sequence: CASSPGLAGTYEQYF.

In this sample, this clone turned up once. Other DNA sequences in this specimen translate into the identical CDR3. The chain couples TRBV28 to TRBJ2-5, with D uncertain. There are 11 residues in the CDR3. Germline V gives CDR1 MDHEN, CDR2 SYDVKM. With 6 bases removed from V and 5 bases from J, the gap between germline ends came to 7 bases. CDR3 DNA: TGTGCCAGCAGCTCGATTGAGACCCAGTACTTC. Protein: CASSSIETQYF.

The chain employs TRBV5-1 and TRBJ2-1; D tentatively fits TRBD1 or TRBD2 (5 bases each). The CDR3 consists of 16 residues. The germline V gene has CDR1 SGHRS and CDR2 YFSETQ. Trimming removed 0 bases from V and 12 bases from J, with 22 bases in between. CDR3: CASSLDGATFPEWQFF. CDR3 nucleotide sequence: TGCGCCAGCAGCTTGGACGGGGCAACCTTCCCTGAGTGGCAGTTCTTC.

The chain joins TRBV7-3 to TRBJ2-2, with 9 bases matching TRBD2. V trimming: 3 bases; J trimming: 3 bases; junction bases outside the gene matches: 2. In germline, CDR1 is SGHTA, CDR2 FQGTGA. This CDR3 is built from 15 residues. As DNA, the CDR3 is TGTGCCAGCAGCTTCACTAGCGGGTACACCGGGGAGCTGTTTTTT. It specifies CASSFTSGYTGELFF.

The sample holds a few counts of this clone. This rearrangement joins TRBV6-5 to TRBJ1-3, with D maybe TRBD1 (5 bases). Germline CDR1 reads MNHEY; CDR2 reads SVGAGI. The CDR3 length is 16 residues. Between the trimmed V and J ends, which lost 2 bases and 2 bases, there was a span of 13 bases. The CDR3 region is CASSYGGELAGNTIYF. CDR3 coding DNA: TGTGCCAGCAGTTACGGGGGGGAACTGGCTGGAAACACCATATATTTT.

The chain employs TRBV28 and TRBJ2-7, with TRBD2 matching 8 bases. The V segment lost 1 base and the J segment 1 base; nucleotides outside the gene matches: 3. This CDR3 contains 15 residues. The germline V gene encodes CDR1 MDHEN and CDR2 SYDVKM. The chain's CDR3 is CASSLFSGGSYEQYF. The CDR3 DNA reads TGTGCCAGCAGTTTATTCAGCGGGGGTTCCTACGAGCAGTACTTC.

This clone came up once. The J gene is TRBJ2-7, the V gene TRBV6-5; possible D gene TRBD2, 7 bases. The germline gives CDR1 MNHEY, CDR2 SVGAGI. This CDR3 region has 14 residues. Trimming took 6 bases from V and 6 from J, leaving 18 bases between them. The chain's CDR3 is CASRSGGPLGEQYF. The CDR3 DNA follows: TGTGCCAGCAGATCCGGGGGGCCCCTCGGCGAGCAGTACTTC.

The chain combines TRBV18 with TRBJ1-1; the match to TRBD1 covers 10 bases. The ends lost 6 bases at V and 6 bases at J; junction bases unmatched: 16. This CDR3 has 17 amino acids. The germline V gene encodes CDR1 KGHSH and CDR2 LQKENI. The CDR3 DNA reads TGTGCCAGCTCCTTCCAAGGGTCTGGACAGGGGGGATCTGAAGCTTTCTTT. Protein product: CASSFQGSGQGGSEAFF.

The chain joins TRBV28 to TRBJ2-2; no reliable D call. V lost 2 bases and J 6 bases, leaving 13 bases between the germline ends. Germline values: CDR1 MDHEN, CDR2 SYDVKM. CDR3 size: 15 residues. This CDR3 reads CASSLGSNGAGELFF. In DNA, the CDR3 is TGTGCCAGCAGTTTAGGGTCGAACGGCGCCGGGGAGCTGTTTTTT.

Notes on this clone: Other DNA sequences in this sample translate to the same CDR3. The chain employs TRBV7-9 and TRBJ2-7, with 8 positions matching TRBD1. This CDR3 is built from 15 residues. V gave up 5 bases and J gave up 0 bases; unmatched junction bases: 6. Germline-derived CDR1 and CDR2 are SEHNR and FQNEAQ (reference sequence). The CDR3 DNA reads TGTGCCAGCAGCCCAAGGACAGGGAGCTCCTACGAGCAGTACTTC. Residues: CASSPRTGSSYEQYF.

CDR3 DNA sequence: TGTGCCAGCAGTTCTAGCGGGAGTTGTAACGAGCAGTACTTC. Amino acid sequence: CASSSSGSCNEQYF. The rearrangement links TRBV21-1 to TRBJ2-7; TRBD2 was called by the table and not checked on the DNA. TRBV21-1 is described as a pseudogene. This CDR3 is 14 amino acids long.

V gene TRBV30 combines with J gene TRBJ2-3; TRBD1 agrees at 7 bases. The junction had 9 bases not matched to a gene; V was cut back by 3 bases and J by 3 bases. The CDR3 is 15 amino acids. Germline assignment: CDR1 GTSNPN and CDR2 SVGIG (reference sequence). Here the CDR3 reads CAWRRRQGTTDTQYF. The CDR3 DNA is TGTGCCTGGAGACGACGACAGGGCACGACAGATACGCAGTATTTT.

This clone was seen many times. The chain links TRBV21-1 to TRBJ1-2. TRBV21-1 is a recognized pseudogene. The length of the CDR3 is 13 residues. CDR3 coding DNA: TGTGCCAGCAGCAAAGTACCCCGGGGTGGCTACACCTTC. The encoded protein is CASSKVPRGGYTF.

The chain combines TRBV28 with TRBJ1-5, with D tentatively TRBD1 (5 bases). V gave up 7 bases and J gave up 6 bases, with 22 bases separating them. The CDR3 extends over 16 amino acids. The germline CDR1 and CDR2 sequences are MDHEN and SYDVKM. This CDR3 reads CASTSTRQGEGQPQHF. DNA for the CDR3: TGTGCCAGCACCTCAACGAGGCAGGGTGAGGGTCAGCCCCAGCATTTT.

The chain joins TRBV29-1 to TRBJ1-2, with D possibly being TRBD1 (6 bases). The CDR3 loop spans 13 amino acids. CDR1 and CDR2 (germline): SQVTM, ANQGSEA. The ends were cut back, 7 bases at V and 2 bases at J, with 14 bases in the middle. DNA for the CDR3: TGCAGCGCCCAACCAGGACAGAACTATGGCTACACCTTC. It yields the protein CSAQPGQNYGYTF.

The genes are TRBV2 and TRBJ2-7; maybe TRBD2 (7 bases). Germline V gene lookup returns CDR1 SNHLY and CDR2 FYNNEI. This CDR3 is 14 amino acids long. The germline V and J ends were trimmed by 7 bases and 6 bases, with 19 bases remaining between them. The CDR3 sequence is CASNVYGGGGEQYF. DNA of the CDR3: TGTGCCAGCAACGTCTACGGAGGGGGGGGCGAGCAGTACTTC.

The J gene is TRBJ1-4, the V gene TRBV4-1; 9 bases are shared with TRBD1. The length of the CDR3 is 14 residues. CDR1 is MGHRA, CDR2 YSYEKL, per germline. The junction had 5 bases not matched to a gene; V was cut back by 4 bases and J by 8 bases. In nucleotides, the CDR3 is TGCGCCAGCAGCCCGGGACAGGGTAACGAAAAACTGTTTTTT. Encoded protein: CASSPGQGNEKLFF.

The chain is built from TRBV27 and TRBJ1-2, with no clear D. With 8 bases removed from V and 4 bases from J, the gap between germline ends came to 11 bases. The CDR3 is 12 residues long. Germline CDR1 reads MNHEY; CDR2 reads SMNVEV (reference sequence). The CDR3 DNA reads TGTGCCAGCGCCAGACTACCCTATGGCTACACCTTC. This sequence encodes CASARLPYGYTF.

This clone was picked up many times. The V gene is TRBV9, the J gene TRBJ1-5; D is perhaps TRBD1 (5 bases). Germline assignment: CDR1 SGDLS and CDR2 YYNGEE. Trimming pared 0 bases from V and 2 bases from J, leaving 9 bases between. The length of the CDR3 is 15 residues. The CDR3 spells CASSVDGRGNQPQHF. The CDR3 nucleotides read TGTGCCAGCAGCGTAGACGGCAGGGGCAATCAGCCCCAGCATTTT.

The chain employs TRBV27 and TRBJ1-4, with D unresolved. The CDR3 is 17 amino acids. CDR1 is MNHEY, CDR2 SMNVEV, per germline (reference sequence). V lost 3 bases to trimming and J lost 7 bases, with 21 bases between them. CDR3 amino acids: CASSFNPTLWGGEKLFF. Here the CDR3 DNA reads TGTGCCAGCAGTTTTAACCCAACATTGTGGGGAGGTGAAAAACTGTTTTTT.

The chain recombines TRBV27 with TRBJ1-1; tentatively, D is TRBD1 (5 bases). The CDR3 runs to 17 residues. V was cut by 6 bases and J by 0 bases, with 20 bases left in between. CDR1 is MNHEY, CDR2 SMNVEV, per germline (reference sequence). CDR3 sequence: CASSSLGAGYMNTEAFF. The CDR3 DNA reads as TGTGCCAGCAGCTCATTAGGGGCCGGGTACATGAACACTGAAGCTTTCTTT.